This is a list of T cell receptor beta chains from one sample in a study of T cell repertoires in aging, cancer and after chemotherapy. TCRdb processed the multiplex PCR reads anew with MiXCR; each CDR3 protein has one entry. The profile shows about 6,000 distinct CDR3 sequences, approximately 39% of them singletons. The source material was blood. The receptors derive from a human donor in good health. CDR3s leave out the opening cysteine and the closing phenylalanine or tryptophan. The listing skips clone size in some rows; elsewhere it reads once, few, many or a size class.

V,size,J,CDR3
TRBV4-3,NA,TRBJ2-4,ASSQEPGGKNIQY
TRBV6-5,NA,TRBJ2-6,ASRTGGSGANVLT
TRBV12-3/TRBV12-4,few,TRBJ2-5,ASSFLKETQY
TRBV19,NA,TRBJ2-7,ASSRRPGYTYEQY
TRBV29-1,NA,TRBJ1-1,SVEGGQGSSGAF
TRBV6-5,NA,TRBJ1-2,ASSKTGGLYGYT
TRBV27,few,TRBJ2-5,ASSLLGTSGAQETQY
TRBV12-3/TRBV12-4,few,TRBJ1-4,ASSAEPTNEKLF
TRBV18,few,TRBJ1-4,ASSPDINRAGEKLF
TRBV5-1,few,TRBJ2-1,ASRSRGGSYNEQF
TRBV6-5,NA,TRBJ1-1,ASSPLREVGTEAF
TRBV15,NA,TRBJ2-1,ATSRYTGGAYNEQF
TRBV28,NA,TRBJ1-4,ASSQTYLVWAATNEKLF
TRBV12-3/TRBV12-4,few,TRBJ2-1,ASIQGQNNEQF
TRBV5-6,NA,TRBJ2-7,ASSSVIGSGSRNEQY
TRBV30,NA,TRBJ1-3,AWRARTGYGNTIY
TRBV18,NA,TRBJ2-5,ASSPFRPTGPETQY
TRBV12-3/TRBV12-4,NA,TRBJ2-1,ASSLLGGKDEQF
TRBV6-2/TRBV6-3,few,TRBJ2-6,ASTSTGTGANVLT
TRBV20-1,NA,TRBJ2-1,SARDTGQGDYNEQF
TRBV7-9,once,TRBJ1-1,ASSPSVHPGGNTEAF
TRBV18,NA,TRBJ1-2,ASSPSPDSYGYT
TRBV6-2/TRBV6-3,NA,TRBJ2-7,ASSYSRYEQY
TRBV15,few,TRBJ2-2,ATSRDRQGSGGELF
TRBV18,NA,TRBJ1-5,ASSPSALHGDGYSNQPQH
TRBV6-5,few,TRBJ2-2,ASSYAQGGWTGELF
TRBV6-6,NA,TRBJ2-3,ASSDRWSTDTQY
TRBV6-5,NA,TRBJ2-7,ASSYDRGSYEQY
TRBV12-3/TRBV12-4,NA,TRBJ1-2,ASSLLQGGYGYT
TRBV6-6,few,TRBJ1-4,ASSYERGRSEKLF
TRBV5-5,NA,TRBJ2-7,ASSFQGAYEQY
TRBV18,few,TRBJ2-5,ASSPRQETQY
TRBV19,few,TRBJ1-2,ASNSGQINGYT
TRBV29-1,NA,TRBJ1-4,SVGGETGGTNEKLF
TRBV29-1,medium-sized,TRBJ2-7,SVEVPPYEQY
TRBV5-6,NA,TRBJ2-1,ASSLVGQGFHEQF
TRBV5-6,few,TRBJ2-6,ASSKDRGGANVLT
TRBV5-6,few,TRBJ1-3,ASSFRMGGGNTIY
TRBV6-5,NA,TRBJ2-5,ASSWVAGGETQY